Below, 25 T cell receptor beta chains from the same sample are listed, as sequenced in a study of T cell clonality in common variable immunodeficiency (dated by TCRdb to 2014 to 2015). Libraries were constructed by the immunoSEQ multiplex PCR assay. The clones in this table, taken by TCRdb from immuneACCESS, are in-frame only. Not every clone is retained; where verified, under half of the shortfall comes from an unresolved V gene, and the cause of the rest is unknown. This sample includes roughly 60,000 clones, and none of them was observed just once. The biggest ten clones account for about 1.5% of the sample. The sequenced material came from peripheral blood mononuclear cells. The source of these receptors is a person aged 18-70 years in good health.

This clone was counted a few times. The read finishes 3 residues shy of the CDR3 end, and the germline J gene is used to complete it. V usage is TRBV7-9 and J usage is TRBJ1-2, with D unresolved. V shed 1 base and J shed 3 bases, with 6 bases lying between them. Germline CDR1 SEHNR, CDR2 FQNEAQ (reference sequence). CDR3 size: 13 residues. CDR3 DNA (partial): TGTGCCAGCAGCTTAGGTCAGGACTATGGC. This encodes CASSLGQDYG. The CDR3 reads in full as CASSLGQDYGYTF.

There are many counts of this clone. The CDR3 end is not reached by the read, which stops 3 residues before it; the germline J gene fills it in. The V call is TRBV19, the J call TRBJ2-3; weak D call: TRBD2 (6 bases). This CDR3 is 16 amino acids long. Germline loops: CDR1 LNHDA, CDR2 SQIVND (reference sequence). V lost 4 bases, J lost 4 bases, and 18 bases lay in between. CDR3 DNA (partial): TGTGCCAGTAGTACGGGACTCTTCAGAGGGGCAGATACG. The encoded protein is CASSTGLFRGADT. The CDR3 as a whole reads CASSTGLFRGADTQYF. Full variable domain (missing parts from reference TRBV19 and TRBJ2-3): DGGITQSPKYLFRKEGQNVTLSCEQNLNHDAMYWYRQDPGQGLRLIYYSQIVNDFQKGDIAEGYSVSREKKESFPLTVTSAQKNPTAFYLCASSTGLFRGADTQYFGPGTRLTVL.

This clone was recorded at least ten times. The CDR3 sequence is CACVRGGSSPLHF. Partial CDR3 DNA: TGTGCCTGTGTCAGGGGCGGGAGTTCACCC. This chain links TRBV30 with TRBJ1-6; D is perhaps TRBD1 (6 bases). The sequence runs out 3 residues before the end of the CDR3; the remainder is reconstructed from the germline J gene. Germline loops: CDR1 GTSNPN, CDR2 SVGIG (reference sequence). V lost 6 bases, J lost 9 bases, and 15 bases lay in between. There are 13 residues in the CDR3.

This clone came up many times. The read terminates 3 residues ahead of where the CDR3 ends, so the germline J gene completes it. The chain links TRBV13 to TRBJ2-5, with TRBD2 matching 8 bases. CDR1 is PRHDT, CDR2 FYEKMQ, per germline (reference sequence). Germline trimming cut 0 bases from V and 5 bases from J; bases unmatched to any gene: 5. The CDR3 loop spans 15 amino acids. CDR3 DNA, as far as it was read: TGTGCCAGCAGCTTAGGACTAGCGGTCGTGGAGACC. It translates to CASSLGLAVVET. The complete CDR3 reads CASSLGLAVVETQYF.

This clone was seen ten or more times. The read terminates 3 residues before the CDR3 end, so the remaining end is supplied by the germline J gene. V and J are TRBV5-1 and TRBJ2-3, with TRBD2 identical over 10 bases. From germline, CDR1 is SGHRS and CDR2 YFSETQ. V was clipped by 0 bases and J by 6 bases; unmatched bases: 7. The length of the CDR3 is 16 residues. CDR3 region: CASSLGLAGVRDTQYF. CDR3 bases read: TGCGCCAGCAGCTTGGGGCTAGCGGGAGTAAGGGATACG.

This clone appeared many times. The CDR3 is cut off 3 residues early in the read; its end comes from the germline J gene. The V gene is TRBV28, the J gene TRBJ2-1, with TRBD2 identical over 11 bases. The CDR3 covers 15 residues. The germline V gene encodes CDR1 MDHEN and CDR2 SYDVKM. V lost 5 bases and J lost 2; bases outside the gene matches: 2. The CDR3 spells CASSLSGRAYNEQFF. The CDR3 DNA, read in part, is TGTGCCAGCAGTCTTAGCGGGAGGGCCTACAATGAG.

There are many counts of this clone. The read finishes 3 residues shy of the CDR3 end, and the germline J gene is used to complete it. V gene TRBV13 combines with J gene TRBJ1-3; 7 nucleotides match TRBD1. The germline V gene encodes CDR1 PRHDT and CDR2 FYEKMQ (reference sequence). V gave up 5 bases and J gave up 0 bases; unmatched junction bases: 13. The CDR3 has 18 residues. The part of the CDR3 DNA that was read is TGTGCCAGCAGCATTGCCGGGACAGCCACTTTCTCTGGAAACACC. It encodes CASSIAGTATFSGNT. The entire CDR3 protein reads CASSIAGTATFSGNTIYF.

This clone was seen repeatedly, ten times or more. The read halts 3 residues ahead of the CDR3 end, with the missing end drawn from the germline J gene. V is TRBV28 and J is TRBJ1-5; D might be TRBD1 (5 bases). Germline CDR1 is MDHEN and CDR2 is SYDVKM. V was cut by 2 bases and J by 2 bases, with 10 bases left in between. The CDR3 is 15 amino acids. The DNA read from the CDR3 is TGTGCCAGCAGTTTAGGCAGGGCAGGCAATCAGCCC. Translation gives CASSLGRAGNQP. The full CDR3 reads CASSLGRAGNQPQHF.

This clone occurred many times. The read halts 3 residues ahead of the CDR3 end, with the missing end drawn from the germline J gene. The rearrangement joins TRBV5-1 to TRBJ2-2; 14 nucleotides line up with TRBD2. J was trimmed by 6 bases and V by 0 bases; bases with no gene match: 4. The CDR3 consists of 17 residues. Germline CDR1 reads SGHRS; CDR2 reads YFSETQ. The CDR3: CASSLEGLAGVSGELFF. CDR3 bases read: TGCGCCAGCAGCTTGGAGGGACTAGCGGGAGTATCCGGGGAG.

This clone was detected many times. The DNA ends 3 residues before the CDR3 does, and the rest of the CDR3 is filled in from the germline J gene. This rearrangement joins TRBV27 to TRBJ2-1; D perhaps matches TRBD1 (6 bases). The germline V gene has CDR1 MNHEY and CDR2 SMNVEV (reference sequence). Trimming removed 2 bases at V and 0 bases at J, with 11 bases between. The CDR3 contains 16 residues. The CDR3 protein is CASSLNGGHSYNEQFF. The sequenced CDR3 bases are TGTGCCAGCAGTTTAAATGGGGGACACTCCTACAATGAG.

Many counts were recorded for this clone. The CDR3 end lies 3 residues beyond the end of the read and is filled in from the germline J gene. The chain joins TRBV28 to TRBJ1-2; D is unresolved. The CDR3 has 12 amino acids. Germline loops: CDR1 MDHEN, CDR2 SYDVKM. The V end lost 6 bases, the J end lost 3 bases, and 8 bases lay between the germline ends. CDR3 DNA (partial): TGTGCCAGCAGCTCGGGTTACTATGGC. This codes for CASSSGYYG. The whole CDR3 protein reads CASSSGYYGYTF.

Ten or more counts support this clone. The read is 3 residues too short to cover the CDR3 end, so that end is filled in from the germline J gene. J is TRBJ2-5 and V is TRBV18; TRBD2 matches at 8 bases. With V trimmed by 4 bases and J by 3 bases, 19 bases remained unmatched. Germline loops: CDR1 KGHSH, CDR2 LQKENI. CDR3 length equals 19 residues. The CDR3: CASSQALGTSGSREETQYF. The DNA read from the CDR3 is TGTGCCAGCTCACAAGCCCTCGGAACTAGCGGAAGTCGTGAAGAGACC.

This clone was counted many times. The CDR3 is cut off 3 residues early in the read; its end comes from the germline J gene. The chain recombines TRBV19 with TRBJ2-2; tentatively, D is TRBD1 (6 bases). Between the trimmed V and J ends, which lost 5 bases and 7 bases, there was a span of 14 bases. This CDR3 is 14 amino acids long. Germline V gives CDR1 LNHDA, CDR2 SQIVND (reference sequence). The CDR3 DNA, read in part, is TGTGCCAGTAGTCCGGGACATTTGGTCGGGGAG. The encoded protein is CASSPGHLVGE. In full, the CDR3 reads CASSPGHLVGELFF.

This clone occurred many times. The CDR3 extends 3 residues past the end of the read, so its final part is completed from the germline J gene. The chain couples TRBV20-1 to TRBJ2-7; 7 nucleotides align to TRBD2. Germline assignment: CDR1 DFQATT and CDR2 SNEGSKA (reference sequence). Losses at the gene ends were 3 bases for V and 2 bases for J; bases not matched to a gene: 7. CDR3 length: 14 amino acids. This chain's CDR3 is CSASRLAVAYEQYF. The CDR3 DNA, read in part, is TGCAGTGCTAGTAGACTAGCAGTCGCCTACGAG.

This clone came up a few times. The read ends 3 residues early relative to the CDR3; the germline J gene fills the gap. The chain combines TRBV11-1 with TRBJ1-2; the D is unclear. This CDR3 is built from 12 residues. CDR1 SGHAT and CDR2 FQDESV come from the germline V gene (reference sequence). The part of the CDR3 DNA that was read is TGTGCCAGCAGCTTAAACAGCTTCGGC. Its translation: CASSLNSFG. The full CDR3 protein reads CASSLNSFGYTF.

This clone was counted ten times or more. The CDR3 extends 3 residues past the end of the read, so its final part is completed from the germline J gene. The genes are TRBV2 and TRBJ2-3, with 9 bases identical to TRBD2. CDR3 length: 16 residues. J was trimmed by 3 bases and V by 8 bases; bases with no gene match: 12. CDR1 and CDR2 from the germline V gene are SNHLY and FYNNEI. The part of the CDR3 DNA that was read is TGTGCCAGCTTGGAGAATAGCGGGAGACGGACAGATACG. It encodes CASLENSGRRTDT. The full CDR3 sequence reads CASLENSGRRTDTQYF.

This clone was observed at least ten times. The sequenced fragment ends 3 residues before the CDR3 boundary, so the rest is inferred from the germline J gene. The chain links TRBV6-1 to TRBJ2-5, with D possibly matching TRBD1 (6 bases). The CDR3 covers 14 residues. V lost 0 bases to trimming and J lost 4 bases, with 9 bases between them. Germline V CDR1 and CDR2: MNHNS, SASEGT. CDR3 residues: CASSEAGRGETQYF. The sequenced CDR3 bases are TGTGCCAGCAGTGAAGCGGGCAGGGGAGAGACC.

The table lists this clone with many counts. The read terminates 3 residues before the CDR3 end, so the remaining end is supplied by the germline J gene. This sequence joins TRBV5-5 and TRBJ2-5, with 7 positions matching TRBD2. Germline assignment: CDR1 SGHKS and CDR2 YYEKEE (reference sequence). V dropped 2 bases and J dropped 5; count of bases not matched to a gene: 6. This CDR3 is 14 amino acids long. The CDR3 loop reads CASSFLAGAETQYF. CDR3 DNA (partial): TGTGCCAGCAGCTTTCTGGCGGGAGCCGAGACC.

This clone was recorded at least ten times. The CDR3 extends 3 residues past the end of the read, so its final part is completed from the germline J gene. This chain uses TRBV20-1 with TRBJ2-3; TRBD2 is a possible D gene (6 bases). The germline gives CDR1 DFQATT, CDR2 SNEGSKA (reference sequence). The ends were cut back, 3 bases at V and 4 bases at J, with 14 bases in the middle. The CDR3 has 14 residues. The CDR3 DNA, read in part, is TGCAGTGCTAGGGGGGACTCATACCCAGATACG. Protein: CSARGDSYPDT. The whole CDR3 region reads CSARGDSYPDTQYF.

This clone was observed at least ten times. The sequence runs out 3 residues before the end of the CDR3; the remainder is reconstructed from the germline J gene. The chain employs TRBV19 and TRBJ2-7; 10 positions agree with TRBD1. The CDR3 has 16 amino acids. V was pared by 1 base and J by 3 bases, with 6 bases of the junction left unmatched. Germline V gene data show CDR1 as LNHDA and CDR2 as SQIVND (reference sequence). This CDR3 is CASSIAWTGGNYEQYF. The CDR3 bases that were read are TGTGCCAGTAGTATAGCGTGGACAGGGGGAAACTACGAG.

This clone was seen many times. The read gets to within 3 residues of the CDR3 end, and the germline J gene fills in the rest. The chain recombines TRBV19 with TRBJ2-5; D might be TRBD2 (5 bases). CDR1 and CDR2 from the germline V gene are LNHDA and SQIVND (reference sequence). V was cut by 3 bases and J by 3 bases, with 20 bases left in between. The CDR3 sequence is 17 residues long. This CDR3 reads CASSIRFGSAREETQYF. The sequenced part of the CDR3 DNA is TGTGCCAGTAGTATTAGGTTTGGTAGCGCACGCGAAGAGACC.

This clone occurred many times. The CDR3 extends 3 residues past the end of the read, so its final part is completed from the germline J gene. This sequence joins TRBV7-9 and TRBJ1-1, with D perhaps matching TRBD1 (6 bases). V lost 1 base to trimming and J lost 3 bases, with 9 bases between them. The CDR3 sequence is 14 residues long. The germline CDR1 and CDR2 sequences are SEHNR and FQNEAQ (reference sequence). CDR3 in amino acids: CASSLGSGDTEAFF. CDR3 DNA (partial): TGTGCCAGCAGCTTAGGTTCAGGGGACACTGAA.

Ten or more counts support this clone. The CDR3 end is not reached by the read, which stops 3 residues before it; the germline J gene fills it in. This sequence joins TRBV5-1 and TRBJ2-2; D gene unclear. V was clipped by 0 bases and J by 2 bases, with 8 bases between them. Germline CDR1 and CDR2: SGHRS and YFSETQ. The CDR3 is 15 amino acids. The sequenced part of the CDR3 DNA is TGCGCCAGCAGCTTGGACAGTTTTAACACCGGGGAG. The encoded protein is CASSLDSFNTGE. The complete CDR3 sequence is CASSLDSFNTGELFF.

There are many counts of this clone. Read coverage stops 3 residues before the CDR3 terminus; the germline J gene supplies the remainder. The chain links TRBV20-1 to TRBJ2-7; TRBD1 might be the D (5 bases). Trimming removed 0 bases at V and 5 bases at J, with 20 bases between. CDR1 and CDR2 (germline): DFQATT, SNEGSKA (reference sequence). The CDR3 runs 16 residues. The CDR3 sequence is CSARDHETVLPDEQYF. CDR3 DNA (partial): TGCAGTGCTAGAGATCACGAGACAGTGTTACCCGACGAG.

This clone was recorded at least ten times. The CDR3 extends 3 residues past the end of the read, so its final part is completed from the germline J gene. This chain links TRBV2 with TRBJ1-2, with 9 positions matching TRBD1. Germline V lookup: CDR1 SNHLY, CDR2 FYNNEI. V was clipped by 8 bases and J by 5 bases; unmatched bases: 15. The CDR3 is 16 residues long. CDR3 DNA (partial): TGTGCCAGCTACTCTTCTCCGGGACAGGGAGGGTATGGC. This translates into CASYSSPGQGGYG. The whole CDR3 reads CASYSSPGQGGYGYTF. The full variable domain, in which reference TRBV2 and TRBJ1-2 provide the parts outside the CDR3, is EPEVTQTPSHQVTQMGQEVILRCVPISNHLYFYWYRQILGQKVEFLVSFYNNEISEKSEIFDDQFSVERPDGSNFTLKIRSTKLEDSAMYFCASYSSPGQGGYGYTFGSGTRLTVV.